This T cell receptor (beta chain) derives from a study of blood T cell repertoires in COVID-19. There are 16 residues in the CDR3. V shed 3 bases and J shed 5 bases, with 18 bases lying between them. Per germline, CDR1 LNHNV and CDR2 YYDKDF (reference sequence). Data came from immunoSEQ multiplex PCR; TCRdb stores just in-frame clones and leaves some out. The sample lists about 100,000 clones; approximately 91% were seen once. The material sequenced was peripheral blood. The J gene is TRBJ2-3, the V gene TRBV15; D may be TRBD1 (5 bases). The sequence was collected from a man in his sixties with acute or convalescent COVID-19. The CDR3 DNA is TGTGCCACCAGCAGGGATCCTAGGACATCTGGAGATACGCAGTATTTT. Translation: CATSRDPRTSGDTQYF.